The rows below give T cell receptor beta chains drawn from one sample of a study of shared clonotypes between healthy human individuals. Produced via immunoSEQ multiplex PCR; TCRdb's table is partial and in-frame only. This repertoire shows 2 million to 2.5 million clones, roughly 95% found once; its top ten account for 0.1% to 0.15%. Material for sequencing was naive CD4+ T cells sorted from blood. These receptors were collected from a young man in good health. The CDR3 runs from the conserved cysteine through the conserved F or W. D genes are given only for firm matches. Size is stated for part of the rows, as once, few or many counts, or as a class when the clone is expanded.

d_gene: TRBD2; j_gene: TRBJ2-1; abundance: once; v_gene: TRBV5-4; CDR3aa: CASSYIGLAGGDEQFF; CDR3nt: TGTGCCAGCAGCTACATAGGGCTAGCGGGGGGTGATGAGCAGTTCTTC
d_gene: -; j_gene: TRBJ2-2; abundance: -; v_gene: TRBV18; CDR3aa: CASSPNSNTGELFF; CDR3nt: TGTGCCAGCTCACCGAACAGTAACACCGGGGAGCTGTTTTTT
d_gene: -; j_gene: TRBJ2-7; abundance: -; v_gene: TRBV14; CDR3aa: CASSPGPSEQYF; CDR3nt: TGTGCCAGCAGCCCGGGACCTTCCGAGCAGTACTTC
d_gene: TRBD1; j_gene: TRBJ1-2; abundance: -; v_gene: TRBV29-1; CDR3aa: CSVATGTAYGYTF; CDR3nt: TGCAGCGTGGCCACCGGGACAGCCTATGGCTACACCTTC
d_gene: -; j_gene: TRBJ2-2; abundance: -; v_gene: TRBV6-5; CDR3aa: CASSPTGNTGELFF; CDR3nt: TGTGCCAGCAGCCCGACAGGGAACACCGGGGAGCTGTTTTTT
d_gene: TRBD1; j_gene: TRBJ2-7; abundance: -; v_gene: TRBV28; CDR3aa: CASRGQLSSYEQYF; CDR3nt: TGTGCCAGCAGGGGACAGTTGAGCTCCTACGAGCAGTACTTC
d_gene: -; j_gene: TRBJ1-5; abundance: -; v_gene: TRBV15; CDR3aa: CATRAQHF; CDR3nt: TGTGCCACCAGGGCCCAGCATTTT
d_gene: TRBD2; j_gene: TRBJ2-7; abundance: -; v_gene: TRBV18; CDR3aa: CASSPGGTSLYEQYF; CDR3nt: TGTGCCAGCTCACCAGGGGGGACTAGTCTCTACGAGCAGTACTTC
d_gene: -; j_gene: TRBJ2-7; abundance: -; v_gene: TRBV30; CDR3aa: CAWSGLPYEQYF; CDR3nt: TGTGCCTGGTCGGGCCTCCCCTACGAGCAGTACTTC
d_gene: -; j_gene: TRBJ1-2; abundance: few; v_gene: TRBV6-1; CDR3aa: CASSMTISYGYTF; CDR3nt: TGTGCCAGCAGCATGACAATTTCCTATGGCTACACCTTC
d_gene: -; j_gene: TRBJ1-3; abundance: -; v_gene: TRBV30; CDR3aa: CAWSVPHTIYF; CDR3nt: TGTGCCTGGAGTGTCCCCCACACCATATATTTT
d_gene: TRBD1; j_gene: TRBJ1-6; abundance: once; v_gene: TRBV5-8; CDR3aa: CASSLSGTGYSPLHF; CDR3nt: TGTGCCAGCAGCTTGTCCGGGACAGGGTACTCACCCCTCCACTTT
d_gene: TRBD2; j_gene: TRBJ2-5; abundance: -; v_gene: TRBV6-6; CDR3aa: CASSIYSFGLAETQYF; CDR3nt: TGTGCCAGCAGCATATACTCATTTGGACTAGCGGAGACCCAGTACTTC
d_gene: -; j_gene: TRBJ2-1; abundance: -; v_gene: TRBV5-1; CDR3aa: CASSPRTESSYNEQFF; CDR3nt: TGCGCCAGCAGCCCCCGGACAGAGAGCTCCTACAATGAGCAGTTCTTC
d_gene: -; j_gene: TRBJ2-2; abundance: -; v_gene: TRBV7-9; CDR3aa: CASSLSRTGELFF; CDR3nt: TGTGCCAGCAGCTTATCAAGGACCGGGGAGCTGTTTTTT
d_gene: -; j_gene: TRBJ1-1; abundance: -; v_gene: TRBV20-1; CDR3aa: CSSEVGTEAFF; CDR3nt: TGCTCATCCGAGGTGGGGACTGAAGCTTTCTTT
d_gene: -; j_gene: TRBJ2-6; abundance: -; v_gene: TRBV2; CDR3aa: CASRLNVLTF; CDR3nt: TGTGCCAGCAGGCTCAACGTCCTGACTTTC
d_gene: -; j_gene: TRBJ2-1; abundance: -; v_gene: TRBV11-2; CDR3aa: CASSLDESEQFF; CDR3nt: TGTGCCAGCAGCTTAGATGAGAGTGAGCAGTTCTTC
d_gene: TRBD1; j_gene: TRBJ1-1; abundance: -; v_gene: TRBV5-1; CDR3aa: CASSLFQGANTEAFF; CDR3nt: TGCGCCAGCAGCTTGTTTCAGGGGGCTAACACTGAAGCTTTCTTT
d_gene: -; j_gene: TRBJ1-4; abundance: -; v_gene: TRBV9; CDR3aa: CASSVAGLPNEKLFF; CDR3nt: TGTGCCAGCAGCGTGGCGGGGTTACCGAATGAAAAACTGTTTTTT
d_gene: TRBD1; j_gene: TRBJ2-7; abundance: -; v_gene: TRBV19; CDR3aa: CASSTGQLFSYEQYF; CDR3nt: TGTGCCAGTAGTACGGGACAGCTTTTTTCCTACGAGCAGTACTTC
d_gene: TRBD2; j_gene: TRBJ2-7; abundance: -; v_gene: TRBV5-4; CDR3aa: CASSLDLAASYEQYF; CDR3nt: TGTGCCAGCAGCTTGGATCTAGCGGCCTCCTACGAGCAGTACTTC
d_gene: -; j_gene: TRBJ2-6; abundance: -; v_gene: TRBV11-1; CDR3aa: CASSLAEFGANVLTF; CDR3nt: TGTGCCAGCAGCTTAGCAGAGTTTGGGGCCAACGTCCTGACTTTC
d_gene: TRBD2; j_gene: TRBJ2-1; abundance: -; v_gene: TRBV7-2; CDR3aa: CASSLRPRAGGAEQFF; CDR3nt: TGTGCCAGCAGCTTGCGCCCTCGGGCGGGGGGTGCTGAGCAGTTCTTC
d_gene: -; j_gene: TRBJ2-7; abundance: -; v_gene: TRBV29-1; CDR3aa: CSVVGWGELYTYEQYF; CDR3nt: TGCAGCGTTGTAGGCTGGGGCGAACTTTACACCTACGAGCAGTACTTC
d_gene: -; j_gene: TRBJ1-1; abundance: -; v_gene: TRBV7-2; CDR3aa: CASSLARLNTEAFF; CDR3nt: TGTGCCAGCAGCTTAGCTCGGTTAAACACTGAAGCTTTCTTT
d_gene: -; j_gene: TRBJ2-3; abundance: -; v_gene: TRBV11-2; CDR3aa: CASSSNRDNTDTQYF; CDR3nt: TGTGCCAGCAGCTCCAACCGGGACAACACAGATACGCAGTATTTT
d_gene: -; j_gene: TRBJ1-2; abundance: -; v_gene: TRBV6-6; CDR3aa: CAITHGDSYGYTF; CDR3nt: TGTGCCATCACACACGGGGACTCCTATGGCTACACCTTC
d_gene: TRBD1; j_gene: TRBJ2-1; abundance: -; v_gene: TRBV2; CDR3aa: CASLFDRAEQFF; CDR3nt: TGTGCCAGCCTTTTCGACAGGGCTGAGCAGTTCTTC
d_gene: TRBD2; j_gene: TRBJ2-1; abundance: -; v_gene: TRBV5-1; CDR3aa: CASSLEGTSYNEQFF; CDR3nt: TGCGCCAGCAGCTTGGAAGGGACTAGCTACAATGAGCAGTTCTTC
d_gene: TRBD2; j_gene: TRBJ2-7; abundance: -; v_gene: TRBV10-3; CDR3aa: CAISERITGGSYEQYF; CDR3nt: TGTGCCATCAGTGAGCGGATAACGGGGGGCTCCTACGAGCAGTACTTC
d_gene: -; j_gene: TRBJ1-5; abundance: -; v_gene: TRBV28; CDR3aa: CASSPAGIQPQHF; CDR3nt: TGTGCCAGCAGTCCAGCCGGAATTCAGCCCCAGCATTTT
d_gene: -; j_gene: TRBJ2-7; abundance: -; v_gene: TRBV5-1; CDR3aa: CASSLNRAYEQYF; CDR3nt: TGCGCCAGCAGCTTGAACAGGGCCTACGAGCAGTACTTC
d_gene: -; j_gene: TRBJ2-1; abundance: -; v_gene: TRBV7-2; CDR3aa: CASSPGDRPYNEQFF; CDR3nt: TGTGCCAGCAGCCCAGGGGACCGGCCCTACAATGAGCAGTTCTTC
d_gene: -; j_gene: TRBJ2-2; abundance: once; v_gene: TRBV5-4; CDR3aa: CASSLDFARNTGELFF; CDR3nt: TGTGCCAGCAGCTTGGATTTTGCCCGGAACACCGGGGAGCTGTTTTTT
d_gene: -; j_gene: TRBJ2-4; abundance: -; v_gene: TRBV4-1; CDR3aa: CASSLRGLAKNIQYF; CDR3nt: TGCGCCAGCAGCCTCCGGGGGCTAGCCAAAAACATTCAGTACTTC
d_gene: TRBD2; j_gene: TRBJ2-7; abundance: -; v_gene: TRBV30; CDR3aa: CALRREFHEQYF; CDR3nt: TGTGCCTTAAGGCGGGAGTTCCACGAGCAGTACTTC
d_gene: -; j_gene: TRBJ1-1; abundance: few; v_gene: TRBV5-4; CDR3aa: CASSPGPTVTEAFF; CDR3nt: TGTGCCAGCAGCCCTGGACCCACGGTCACTGAAGCTTTCTTT
d_gene: TRBD2; j_gene: TRBJ2-5; abundance: -; v_gene: TRBV5-1; CDR3aa: CASSFSPTSGVQETQYF; CDR3nt: TGCGCCAGCAGCTTCTCTCCGACTAGCGGAGTTCAAGAGACCCAGTACTTC
d_gene: -; j_gene: TRBJ1-1; abundance: -; v_gene: TRBV6-5; CDR3aa: CASSRVLNTEAFF; CDR3nt: TGTGCCAGCAGTCGGGTCCTGAACACTGAAGCTTTCTTT
d_gene: TRBD1; j_gene: TRBJ2-7; abundance: -; v_gene: TRBV30; CDR3aa: CAWGPRDRPYEQYF; CDR3nt: TGTGCCTGGGGCCCCCGGGACAGGCCCTACGAGCAGTACTTC
d_gene: TRBD2; j_gene: TRBJ2-4; abundance: -; v_gene: TRBV7-2; CDR3aa: CASSPRLAGDVLAKNIQYF; CDR3nt: TGTGCCAGCAGCCCAAGACTAGCGGGAGATGTTCTGGCCAAAAACATTCAGTACTTC
d_gene: -; j_gene: TRBJ2-7; abundance: -; v_gene: TRBV16; CDR3aa: CASSQSGGVEEQYF; CDR3nt: TGTGCCAGCAGCCAATCGGGCGGGGTAGAGGAGCAGTACTTC
d_gene: TRBD1; j_gene: TRBJ1-4; abundance: -; v_gene: TRBV7-9; CDR3aa: CASSHGDRGMEKLFF; CDR3nt: TGTGCCAGCAGCCACGGGGACAGGGGTATGGAAAAACTGTTTTTT
d_gene: TRBD1; j_gene: TRBJ2-2; abundance: -; v_gene: TRBV25-1; CDR3aa: CATTRDSANTGELFF; CDR3nt: TGTGCCACCACACGGGACAGCGCGAACACCGGGGAGCTGTTTTTT
d_gene: -; j_gene: TRBJ2-1; abundance: -; v_gene: TRBV25-1; CDR3aa: CASSTTRFPHNEQFF; CDR3nt: TGTGCCAGCAGTACGACTAGATTTCCTCACAATGAGCAGTTCTTC
d_gene: TRBD2; j_gene: TRBJ2-2; abundance: -; v_gene: TRBV30; CDR3aa: CAWRGLAGGPGELFF; CDR3nt: TGTGCCTGGAGAGGACTAGCGGGAGGGCCCGGGGAGCTGTTTTTT
d_gene: TRBD1; j_gene: TRBJ2-4; abundance: -; v_gene: TRBV9; CDR3aa: CASSAGQGTIQYF; CDR3nt: TGTGCCAGCAGCGCCGGACAGGGGACCATTCAGTACTTC